This T cell receptor beta chain originates from a study of blood T cell repertoires in COVID-19. In germline, CDR1 is GTSNPN, CDR2 SVGIG (reference sequence). V lost 2 bases and J 3 bases, leaving 19 bases between the germline ends. The CDR3 sequence is 16 residues long. Sequencing used immunoSEQ multiplex PCR; TCRdb keeps in-frame clones, though not all of them. The sample shows about 400,000 clones, roughly nine tenths of them seen only once. Sample: peripheral blood. The receptor was isolated from a man aged 40-49 years with acute or convalescent COVID-19. The chain joins TRBV30 to TRBJ2-5; perhaps TRBD2 as D (5 bases). CDR3 DNA: TGTGCCTGGAGTCGGTTTGGTGCGGGCGGTGAAGAGACCCAGTACTTC. This codes for CAWSRFGAGGEETQYF.